The rows below give T cell receptor beta chains drawn from one sample of a study of T cell changes during pregnancy in multiple sclerosis. Produced via immunoSEQ multiplex PCR; TCRdb's table is partial and in-frame only. The sample has 70,000 to 75,000 clones, more than 85% seen once; the top ten hold around 3%. The sequences come from peripheral blood, collected before pregnancy. Receptors originate from a female donor with multiple sclerosis, enrolled in a pregnancy study. Each CDR3 is given with its conserved first and last residue. The D gene is left open where the match is weak.

TRBJ2-5	TRBV5-1	NA	TGCGCCAGCAGCTTGGAGGGACAAAAAGAGACCCAGTACTTC	CASSLEGQKETQYF
TRBJ1-2	TRBV18	NA	TGTGCCAGCTCACCGACTGCTAACTATGGCTACACCTTC	CASSPTANYGYTF
TRBJ1-2	TRBV29-1	NA	TGCAGCGTTGGGGCCCTTTTACCCCATGAGACCTCCGGCTACACCTTC	CSVGALLPHETSGYTF
TRBJ1-4	TRBV11-1	NA	TGTGCCAGCAGCTTAAATCCTTCCGGGAGCTCAGAAAAACTGTTTTTT	CASSLNPSGSSEKLFF
TRBJ1-1	TRBV6-6	TRBD1	TGTGCCAGCAGTTACAATACAGGGGACACTGAAGCTTTCTTT	CASSYNTGDTEAFF
TRBJ2-1	TRBV30	TRBD2	TGTGCCTGGAGTGTCAAGACTAGCGGGAGGCCTGAGCAGTTCTTC	CAWSVKTSGRPEQFF
TRBJ2-5	TRBV6-1	TRBD2	TGTGCCAGCGGGTGGGGCCGGGGGGGAGAGACCCAGTACTTC	CASGWGRGGETQYF
TRBJ1-5	TRBV5-8	NA	TGTGCCAGCAGCTGGGGGGAATTTCAGCCCCAGCATTTT	CASSWGEFQPQHF
TRBJ1-2	TRBV7-2	NA	TGTGCCAGCAGGCCGGGGGGAAACTATGGCTACACCTTC	CASRPGGNYGYTF
TRBJ2-1	TRBV30	NA	TGTGCCTGGACCGACGAGGGTAATGAGCAGTTCTTC	CAWTDEGNEQFF
TRBJ2-2	TRBV7-9	TRBD1	TGTGCCAGCAGAGGCCCCAGGGACAGAGGGGAGCTGTTTTTT	CASRGPRDRGELFF
TRBJ1-6	TRBV14	NA	TGTGCCAGCAGACGTGCGGAGCTCAATTCACCCCTCCACTTT	CASRRAELNSPLHF
TRBJ2-1	TRBV7-9	TRBD2	TGTGCCAGCAGCTTCTCGTCCGGGGGGGAATGGCTCAATGAGCAGTTCTTC	CASSFSSGGEWLNEQFF
TRBJ1-6	TRBV5-1	TRBD1	TGCGCCAGCAGCTTGTACGGACAGGGGACCAACAATTCACCCCTCCACTTT	CASSLYGQGTNNSPLHF
TRBJ2-7	TRBV6-5	TRBD1	TGTGCCGTTCGTGTGACAGGGGGAATGTACGAGCAGTACTTC	CAVRVTGGMYEQYF
TRBJ2-1	TRBV11-2	TRBD1	TGTGCCAGCAGTTACCGGGACAGCCAATACAATGAGCAGTTCTTC	CASSYRDSQYNEQFF
TRBJ1-5	TRBV6-5	NA	TGTGCCAGCAGCTTAACAGGGATGAGCAATCAGCCCCAGCATTTT	CASSLTGMSNQPQHF